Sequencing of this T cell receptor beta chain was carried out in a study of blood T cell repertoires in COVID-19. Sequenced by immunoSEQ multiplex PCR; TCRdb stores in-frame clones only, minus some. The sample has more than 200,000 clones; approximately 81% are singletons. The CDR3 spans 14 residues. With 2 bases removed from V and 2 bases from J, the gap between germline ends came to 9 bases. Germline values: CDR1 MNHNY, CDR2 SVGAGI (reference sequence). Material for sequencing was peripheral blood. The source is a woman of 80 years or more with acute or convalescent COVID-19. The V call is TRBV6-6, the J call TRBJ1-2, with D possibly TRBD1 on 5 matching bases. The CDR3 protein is CASSYGTGNYGYTF. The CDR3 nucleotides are TGTGCCAGCAGTTACGGTACAGGCAACTATGGCTACACCTTC.